The T cell receptor (beta chain) described here comes from a study of OX40 agonist ivuxolimab in advanced cancers. Study-level findings and limits: Expanded clones belonging to CD8+ T cells outnumbered, on average, those of CD4+.

Using immunoSEQ multiplex PCR, the repertoire was profiled, and TCRdb retains in-frame clones only, with some absent. The repertoire has about 64,000 clones, roughly 80% of them found once; the top ten carry 5%. The CDR3 is 16 amino acids. Germline CDR1 reads SGHTS; CDR2 reads YDEGEE. V gave up 4 bases and J gave up 5 bases, with 19 bases separating them. The table lists this clone with a count of one. Its specificity is unknown. The TCR sequence derives from an adult with an advanced solid tumor such as melanoma, head and neck, liver or kidney cancer. The rearrangement joins TRBV5-8 to TRBJ2-1; no definite D call. This specimen was CD4+ or CD8+ T cells sorted from blood, taken in a trial of the OX40 agonist ivuxolimab. CDR3 nucleotide sequence: TGTGCCAGCAGCGCGAACCCCGGGCCCTGGGACAATGAGCAGTTCTTC. It yields the protein CASSANPGPWDNEQFF. The full variable domain, its missing parts supplied by reference TRBV5-8 and TRBJ2-1, is EAGVTQSPTHLIKTRGQQATLRCSPISGHTSVYWYQQALGLGLQFLLWYDEGEERNRGNFPPRFSGRQFPNYSSELNVNALELEDSALYLCASSANPGPWDNEQFFGPGTRLTVL.